These 9 T cell receptor beta chains were sequenced from one sample in a study of blood T cell repertoires in COVID-19. Here immunoSEQ multiplex PCR was the method, and the copy in TCRdb shows in-frame clones only, minus some. The sample lists about 200,000 clones; more than 75% were seen once. Sequenced sample: peripheral blood. The receptors come from a human donor in a cohort sampled during active COVID-19.

Here the CDR3 DNA reads TGCGCCAGCAGCTCCCCGGGACAGACTAAGAACACTGAAGCTTTCTTT. Its translation is CASSSPGQTKNTEAFF. This sequence joins TRBV5-1 and TRBJ1-1; 7 nucleotides align to TRBD1. CDR1 is SGHRS and CDR2 is YFSETQ in the germline V gene. The ends lost 3 bases at V and 1 base at J; junction bases unmatched: 9. This CDR3 region has 16 residues.

The CDR3 DNA sequence: TGTGCCAGCAGCCTCGGACTCCTCCTAGCCAAAAACATTCAGTACTTC. Its protein product is CASSLGLLLAKNIQYF. This sequence joins TRBV3-1 (or the pseudogene TRBV3-2) and TRBJ2-4; D might be TRBD2 (5 bases). CDR3 length equals 16 residues. V was shortened by 4 bases and J by 0 bases, with 13 bases between the two germline ends. Germline V CDR1 and CDR2: LGHDT, YNNKEL (reference sequence).

CDR3 bases: TGTGCCAGCAGGAACAGGGGAAAGAACTATGGCTACACCTTC. As protein: CASRNRGKNYGYTF. The gene calls are TRBV6-5 and TRBJ1-2, with 7 bases lining up with TRBD1. The germline CDR1 and CDR2 sequences are MNHEY and SVGAGI. The CDR3 runs to 14 residues. J was trimmed by 2 bases and V by 6 bases; bases with no gene match: 6.

Only one count was recorded for this clone. The V and J genes are TRBV28 and TRBJ1-2; no definite D call. Between the trimmed V and J ends, which lost 4 bases and 2 bases, there was a span of 11 bases. The germline V gene has CDR1 MDHEN and CDR2 SYDVKM. The CDR3 spans 14 residues. CDR3 sequence reads: CASSYGGPNYGYTF. The CDR3 nucleotides are TGTGCCAGCAGTTACGGAGGCCCGAACTATGGCTACACCTTC.

This clone was observed once. The rearrangement uses TRBV6-6 and TRBJ2-7, with TRBD2 as a possible D gene (6 bases). Germline CDR1 MNHNY, CDR2 SVGAGI (reference sequence). The length of the CDR3 is 14 residues. The V and J ends lost 6 bases and 2 bases respectively, with 14 bases between them. This CDR3 is CASRPRDSTYEQYF. CDR3 DNA: TGTGCCAGCAGACCTCGGGACTCCACCTACGAGCAGTACTTC.

This chain connects TRBV27 to TRBJ2-7, with D perhaps TRBD2 (7 bases). Germline V CDR1 and CDR2: MNHEY, SMNVEV (reference sequence). The CDR3 covers 13 residues. V lost 8 bases and J 3 bases, leaving 14 bases between the germline ends. The CDR3 loop is CASSKGGGYEQYF. For the CDR3, the DNA is TGTGCCAGCTCGAAGGGGGGGGGCTACGAGCAGTACTTC.

This clone has just a few counts. This chain links TRBV30 with TRBJ2-7; tentatively, D is TRBD2 (7 bases). The CDR3 covers 14 residues. Looked up from germline, CDR1 is GTSNPN and CDR2 is SVGIG (reference sequence). With 8 bases removed from V and 4 bases from J, the gap between germline ends came to 21 bases. The CDR3 is CAGLGGGASYEQYF. The CDR3 region has the DNA TGTGCCGGCCTCGGAGGGGGGGCTAGTTACGAGCAGTACTTC. Full variable domain (missing parts from reference TRBV30 and TRBJ2-7): SQTIHQWPATLVQPVGSPLSLECTVEGTSNPNLYWYRQAAGRGLQLLFYSVGIGQISSEVPQNLSASRPQDRQFILSSKKLLLSDSGFYLCAGLGGGASYEQYFGPGTRLTVT.

The chain is built from TRBV5-4 and TRBJ1-1; the match to TRBD1 covers 9 bases. CDR1 is SGHNT, CDR2 YYREEE, per germline (reference sequence). V shed 7 bases, J shed 5 bases, and the junction held 9 bases outside the gene matches. CDR3 length: 14 residues. The CDR3, as DNA: TGTGCCAGCGCCTTGGGACAGGGTAGGACTGAAGCTTTCTTT. Its translation: CASALGQGRTEAFF.

The chain has TRBV5-1 and TRBJ2-1; TRBD2 agrees at 10 bases. V trimming: 5 bases; J trimming: 7 bases; junction bases outside the gene matches: 12. The CDR3 runs 16 residues. Germline-derived CDR1 and CDR2 are SGHRS and YFSETQ. The CDR3 reads CASSSRAGGIMNEQFF. In DNA, the CDR3 is TGCGCCAGCAGTTCCAGAGCGGGAGGGATAATGAATGAGCAGTTCTTC.